Below are 27 T cell receptor beta chains sequenced from a single sample in a study of blood T cell repertoires in COVID-19. Repertoires were generated with immunoSEQ multiplex PCR, while TCRdb's copy carries only in-frame clones and drops some. The sample lists 250,000 to 300,000 clones; 85% were seen once. Specimen: peripheral blood. The origin of the receptors is a man aged 45-60 years with active or convalescent COVID-19.

J is TRBJ1-2 and V is TRBV4-2; D not resolved. The V end was cut by 4 bases, the J end by 7 bases, with 16 bases between. The CDR3 is 14 residues long. Germline CDR1 LGHNA, CDR2 YNFKEQ. The CDR3, as DNA: TGTGCCAGCAGCCCGCTTAGCGGTGAGCGTGGCTACACCTTC. Protein sequence: CASSPLSGERGYTF.

This clone is a singleton in its sample. The same CDR3 also results from other DNA sequences found in this sample. The chain joins TRBV19 to TRBJ1-1; TRBD1 is a possible D gene (5 bases). CDR1 is LNHDA and CDR2 is SQIVND in the germline V gene (reference sequence). The V end lost 6 bases, the J end lost 2 bases, and 10 bases lay between the germline ends. This CDR3 contains 13 residues. DNA of the CDR3: TGTGCCAGTAGCCCGGGGGTTAACACTGAAGCTTTCTTT. Residues: CASSPGVNTEAFF.

This chain uses TRBV7-9 with TRBJ1-5; no firm D call. CDR1 is SEHNR and CDR2 is FQNEAQ in the germline V gene (reference sequence). CDR3 size: 14 residues. V was cut by 1 base and J by 7 bases, with 11 bases left in between. CDR3 nucleotide sequence: TGTGCCAGCAGCTTAGGGAGGGATGGACAGCCCCAGCATTTT. It is translated as CASSLGRDGQPQHF.

This clone has just a few counts. The chain is built from TRBV7-9 and TRBJ2-7; 9 bases fit TRBD2. V trimming: 2 bases; J trimming: 4 bases; junction bases outside the gene matches: 9. The length of the CDR3 is 16 residues. Per germline, CDR1 SEHNR and CDR2 FQNEAQ (reference sequence). CDR3 DNA sequence: TGTGCCAGCAGCTTAACCCCCAGCGGGAGGATTTACGAGCAGTACTTC. Translating it yields CASSLTPSGRIYEQYF.

The rearrangement joins TRBV30 to TRBJ1-1; maybe TRBD1 (6 bases). Trimming stripped 2 bases from V and 1 base from J, with 17 bases between. Germline V gives CDR1 GTSNPN, CDR2 SVGIG (reference sequence). The CDR3 runs 16 residues. CDR3 protein: CAWSFSQGHTNTEAFF. The CDR3 region has the DNA TGTGCCTGGAGTTTTAGCCAGGGACATACGAACACTGAAGCTTTCTTT.

This clone was observed once. The chain uses TRBV27 and TRBJ2-2, with TRBD2 identical over 14 bases. The V gene's germline CDR1 is MNHEY and CDR2 SMNVEV (reference sequence). V trimming: 4 bases; J trimming: 9 bases; junction bases outside the gene matches: 7. This CDR3 region has 16 residues. The CDR3 sequence: CASSSGLAGGLRELFF. Written as DNA, the CDR3 is TGTGCCAGCAGTTCCGGACTAGCGGGAGGTCTCCGGGAGCTGTTTTTT.

The J gene is TRBJ2-1, the V gene TRBV5-1; D is ambiguous. With 3 bases removed from V and 0 bases from J, the gap between germline ends came to 10 bases. The CDR3 loop spans 15 amino acids. The germline V gene has CDR1 SGHRS and CDR2 YFSETQ. The CDR3 sequence: CASSSEVSSYNEQFF. For the CDR3, the DNA is TGCGCCAGCAGCTCCGAGGTGAGCTCCTACAATGAGCAGTTCTTC. Full variable domain (missing parts from reference TRBV5-1 and TRBJ2-1): KAGVTQTPRYLIKTRGQQVTLSCSPISGHRSVSWYQQTPGQGLQFLFEYFSETQRNKGNFPGRFSGRQFSNSRSEMNVSTLELGDSALYLCASSSEVSSYNEQFFGPGTRLTVL.

This clone occurred a few times. V and J are TRBV3-1 (or the pseudogene TRBV3-2) and TRBJ1-5; TRBD1 agrees at 7 bases. This CDR3 is built from 14 residues. Per germline, CDR1 LGHDT and CDR2 YNNKEL (reference sequence). V lost 2 bases, J lost 4 bases, and 2 bases stayed unmatched. As DNA, the CDR3 is TGTGCCAGCAGCCAATCGGACAGGAATCAGCCCCAGCATTTT. Protein product: CASSQSDRNQPQHF.

The chain has TRBV28 and TRBJ1-2; 8 bases align to TRBD1. The V gene's germline CDR1 is MDHEN and CDR2 SYDVKM. The CDR3 runs to 18 residues. V was pared by 6 bases and J by 4 bases, with 19 bases of the junction left unmatched. DNA of the CDR3: TGTGCCAGCAGGGCCTTCAGGGGGCGTAAATTAGTGAGCTATGGCTACACCTTC. This gives the protein CASRAFRGRKLVSYGYTF.

V and J are TRBV12-3 or TRBV12-4 and TRBJ2-5; 7 bases map to TRBD1. This CDR3 has 13 residues. Trimming at V came to 8 bases and at J to 3 bases, leaving 6 bases not matched to a gene. Here the CDR3 reads CASWEGTEETQYF. Written as DNA, the CDR3 is TGTGCCAGCTGGGAAGGGACAGAAGAGACCCAGTACTTC.

This clone has a single count. J is TRBJ1-1 and V is TRBV18, with TRBD1 matching 7 bases. The CDR3 has 13 amino acids. Germline V lookup: CDR1 KGHSH, CDR2 LQKENI. V dropped 3 bases and J dropped 6; count of bases not matched to a gene: 4. The CDR3 region is CASSPSGTAEAFF. The DNA of the CDR3 is TGTGCCAGCTCACCTTCTGGGACAGCTGAAGCTTTCTTT.

The chain uses TRBV6-5 and TRBJ1-2; 7 bases fit TRBD1. V lost 0 bases to trimming and J lost 5 bases; unmatched junction nucleotides: 6. Germline CDR1 is MNHEY and CDR2 is SVGAGI. The CDR3 has 15 residues. CDR3 loop: CASSYSVSGGYGYTF. CDR3 coding DNA: TGTGCCAGCAGTTACTCAGTCTCAGGGGGATATGGCTACACCTTC.

The V call is TRBV7-9, the J call TRBJ2-1; D is perhaps TRBD1 (6 bases). The germline V gene encodes CDR1 SEHNR and CDR2 FQNEAQ (reference sequence). The V end was cut by 1 base, the J end by 5 bases, with 15 bases between. The CDR3 contains 16 residues. The CDR3 DNA sequence: TGTGCCAGCAGCTTAGGGATGGGACACTCAGACAATGAGCAGTTCTTC. Translation: CASSLGMGHSDNEQFF. The full variable domain, in which reference TRBV7-9 and TRBJ2-1 provide the parts outside the CDR3, is DTGVSQNPRHKITKRGQNVTFRCDPISEHNRLYWYRQTLGQGPEFLTYFQNEAQLEKSRLLSDRFSAERPKGSFSTLEIQRTEQGDSAMYLCASSLGMGHSDNEQFFGPGTRLTVL.

The chain links TRBV5-1 to TRBJ1-3; 7 positions match TRBD1. J gave up 4 bases and V 4 bases, and 5 bases lay outside the gene matches. The CDR3 loop spans 14 amino acids. The germline V gene has CDR1 SGHRS and CDR2 YFSETQ. In nucleotides, the CDR3 is TGCGCCAGCAGCCACGGGACAGAGGGAAACACCATATATTTT. It yields the protein CASSHGTEGNTIYF. The whole variable domain, filled in from reference TRBV5-1 and TRBJ1-3, reads KAGVTQTPRYLIKTRGQQVTLSCSPISGHRSVSWYQQTPGQGLQFLFEYFSETQRNKGNFPGRFSGRQFSNSRSEMNVSTLELGDSALYLCASSHGTEGNTIYFGEGSWLTVV.

CDR3 protein: CASSPYAEATNEKLFF. The DNA for the CDR3 is TGTGCCAGCAGCCCATACGCTGAGGCAACTAATGAAAAACTGTTTTTT. The rearrangement uses TRBV14 and TRBJ1-4, with no clear D. The germline V gene has CDR1 SGHDN and CDR2 FVKESK. The CDR3 totals 16 residues. The V and J ends lost 4 bases and 0 bases respectively, with 12 bases between them.

CDR3 loop: CASSFSGRSTYEQYF. CDR3 nucleotides: TGTGCCAGCAGTTTTAGCGGGAGGTCAACCTACGAGCAGTACTTC. This sequence joins TRBV5-4 and TRBJ2-7; 10 bases map to TRBD2. The V gene end was trimmed by 5 bases and the J gene end by 2 bases; junction bases not matched to a gene: 7. The germline V gene has CDR1 SGHNT and CDR2 YYREEE (reference sequence). The CDR3 spans 15 residues.

This clone was detected once. J is TRBJ2-6 and V is TRBV19; 11 bases line up with TRBD1. The CDR3 runs to 19 residues. Looked up from germline, CDR1 is LNHDA and CDR2 is SQIVND (reference sequence). V was pared by 6 bases and J by 3 bases, with 13 bases of the junction left unmatched. The CDR3 protein is CASSPLRGTGGGGANVLTF. The CDR3, as DNA: TGTGCCAGTAGCCCTCTCCGTGGGACAGGGGGTGGTGGGGCCAACGTCCTGACTTTC.

The chain links TRBV5-4 to TRBJ2-2; D uncertain. Trimming left V 0 bases short and J 1 base short, with 7 bases between. In germline, CDR1 is SGHNT, CDR2 YYREEE (reference sequence). There are 15 residues in the CDR3. This chain's CDR3 is CASSLDSGNTGELFF. CDR3 bases: TGTGCCAGCAGCTTGGATAGTGGGAACACCGGGGAGCTGTTTTTT.

This sequence joins TRBV18 and TRBJ2-5; D is possibly TRBD2 (6 bases). The CDR3 is 16 amino acids. V lost 6 bases and J 7 bases, leaving 24 bases between the germline ends. Germline V gene lookup returns CDR1 KGHSH and CDR2 LQKENI. The CDR3 reads CASSFTGTALIGTQYF. In DNA, the CDR3 is TGTGCCAGCTCCTTTACCGGGACTGCCCTTATAGGGACCCAGTACTTC.

Comment on this clone: The sample holds other DNA sequences that translate to the same CDR3. The chain recombines TRBV19 with TRBJ1-1; D possibly corresponds to TRBD1 (5 bases). Per germline, CDR1 LNHDA and CDR2 SQIVND (reference sequence). Trimming took off 7 bases at V and 0 bases at J, with 12 bases between the two ends. The CDR3 runs to 14 residues. The DNA for the CDR3 is TGTGCCAGTAAGGAGGGACCCTTGAACACTGAAGCTTTCTTT. Translating it yields CASKEGPLNTEAFF.

The J gene is TRBJ2-5, the V gene TRBV7-2; the match to TRBD2 covers 8 bases. After removal of 5 bases from V and 4 bases from J, the junction contained 18 bases not matched to a gene. The V gene's germline CDR1 is SGHTA and CDR2 FQGNSA. This CDR3 spans 18 amino acids. This CDR3 reads CASSQTGRVTVGGETQYF. The CDR3 DNA follows: TGTGCCAGCAGCCAAACCGGGAGGGTTACGGTAGGGGGAGAGACCCAGTACTTC.

This clone was detected only once. Here the CDR3 reads CASSLVPGVAGDTQYF. DNA for the CDR3: TGCGCCAGCAGCTTGGTTCCGGGAGTTGCAGGAGATACGCAGTATTTT. V gene TRBV5-1 combines with J gene TRBJ2-3; TRBD2 is a possible D gene (6 bases). The CDR3 sequence is 16 residues long. Germline CDR1 SGHRS, CDR2 YFSETQ. V lost 0 bases and J 5 bases, leaving 16 bases between the germline ends.

The gene calls are TRBV19 and TRBJ2-7, with D tentatively TRBD2 (6 bases). CDR1 LNHDA and CDR2 SQIVND come from the germline V gene (reference sequence). V lost 6 bases and J 6 bases, leaving 15 bases between the germline ends. The CDR3 is 13 amino acids. CDR3 residues: CASRGGPGGEQYF. Written as DNA, the CDR3 is TGTGCCAGTAGGGGGGGACCCGGGGGCGAGCAGTACTTC.

The rearrangement uses TRBV30 and TRBJ2-3; no definite D call. Between the trimmed V and J ends, which lost 0 bases and 0 bases, there was a span of 7 bases. The CDR3 consists of 14 residues. Per the germline V gene, CDR1 is GTSNPN and CDR2 is SVGIG (reference sequence). The CDR3 protein is CAWSVSVSTDTQYF. Here the CDR3 DNA reads TGTGCCTGGAGTGTAAGCGTGAGCACAGATACGCAGTATTTT. Looking up the rest from reference TRBV30 and TRBJ2-3 gives the full variable domain: SQTIHQWPATLVQPVGSPLSLECTVEGTSNPNLYWYRQAAGRGLQLLFYSVGIGQISSEVPQNLSASRPQDRQFILSSKKLLLSDSGFYLCAWSVSVSTDTQYFGPGTRLTVL.

The chain joins TRBV29-1 to TRBJ1-2; D remains unclear. From germline, CDR1 is SQVTM and CDR2 ANQGSEA. Trimming took off 5 bases at V and 4 bases at J, with 8 bases between the two ends. There are 11 residues in the CDR3. This CDR3 reads CSVPRSYGYTF. CDR3 coding DNA: TGCAGCGTTCCCAGAAGCTATGGCTACACCTTC.

The rearrangement joins TRBV29-1 to TRBJ2-1, with TRBD2 identical over 13 bases. The V gene's germline CDR1 is SQVTM and CDR2 ANQGSEA. After removal of 6 bases from V and 6 bases from J, the junction contained 5 bases not matched to a gene. This CDR3 has 14 residues. The CDR3 here is CSVPGLAGANEQFF. The CDR3 bases are TGCAGCGTCCCTGGACTAGCGGGAGCCAATGAGCAGTTCTTC.

The chain joins TRBV2 to TRBJ2-3; perhaps TRBD2 as D (6 bases). Germline CDR1 reads SNHLY; CDR2 reads FYNNEI. The CDR3 loop spans 15 amino acids. V lost 5 bases and J 1 base, leaving 13 bases between the germline ends. In nucleotides, the CDR3 is TGTGCCAGCAGTCCGGGTAGCGGCCGCACAGATACGCAGTATTTT. Translated: CASSPGSGRTDTQYF. Based on the CDR3 plus reference TRBV2 and TRBJ2-3, the full variable domain is EPEVTQTPSHQVTQMGQEVILRCVPISNHLYFYWYRQILGQKVEFLVSFYNNEISEKSEIFDDQFSVERPDGSNFTLKIRSTKLEDSAMYFCASSPGSGRTDTQYFGPGTRLTVL.